The rows below give T cell receptor beta chains drawn from one sample of a study of blood T cell repertoires in COVID-19. Here immunoSEQ multiplex PCR was the method, and the copy in TCRdb shows in-frame clones only, minus some. In the table there are 240,000 or so clones, around 85% of which are singletons. The sample was peripheral blood. Receptors originate from an elderly woman with acute or convalescent COVID-19. Each CDR3 is given with its conserved first and last residue. D genes are given only for firm matches. Only some rows state a clone size, as once, few, many or a class for expanded clones.

CASSIPTGTNEQFF	TGTGCCAGCAGCATACCGACAGGGACCAATGAGCAGTTCTTC	TRBD1	TRBV7-2	TRBJ2-1	many
CASSYSRGADYGYTF	TGTGCCAGCAGTTACTCGCGGGGGGCAGACTATGGCTACACCTTC	NA	TRBV6-5	TRBJ1-2	NA
CASSLGSSGGRDTQYF	TGCGCCAGCAGCTTGGGGTCTAGCGGGGGTAGAGATACGCAGTATTTT	TRBD2	TRBV5-1	TRBJ2-3	NA
CASSDLGQGLGYTF	TGTGCCAGCAGTGATCTGGGACAGGGGCTTGGCTACACCTTC	TRBD1	TRBV2	TRBJ1-2	NA
CASSLLGVAVLGSTDTQYF	TGTGCCAGCAGTTTATTAGGGGTTGCCGTCCTTGGGAGCACAGATACGCAGTATTTT	NA	TRBV28	TRBJ2-3	NA
CASSITGGMVNTEAFF	TGCGCCAGCAGCATTACAGGGGGCATGGTGAACACTGAAGCTTTCTTT	TRBD1	TRBV5-1	TRBJ1-1	NA
CASSWDLRGRNEQYF	TGTGCCAGCAGCTGGGACCTCAGGGGCCGGAACGAGCAGTACTTC	NA	TRBV7-8	TRBJ2-7	NA
CASSQNRGADSQFF	TGTGCCAGCAGTCAAAACAGGGGCGCGGACTCGCAGTTCTTC	TRBD1	TRBV6-2/TRBV6-3	TRBJ2-1	once
CASSPAAAKNIQYF	TGTGCCAGCTCCCCGGCAGCGGCTAAAAACATTCAGTACTTC	NA	TRBV6-6	TRBJ2-4	NA
CASSIARERDQPQHF	TGTGCCAGTAGTATAGCCCGGGAACGGGATCAGCCCCAGCATTTT	NA	TRBV19	TRBJ1-5	NA
CASSYSRGNTEAFF	TGTGCCAGCAGTTACTCCCGGGGGAACACTGAAGCTTTCTTT	NA	TRBV6-5	TRBJ1-1	NA
CASSLRASGRGYSPQETQYF	TGTGCCAGCAGCTTAAGAGCTAGCGGCAGGGGCTATTCCCCCCAAGAGACCCAGTACTTC	NA	TRBV7-3	TRBJ2-5	NA
CASSGLAGGQETQYF	TGTGCCAGCAGCGGCCTAGCGGGGGGACAAGAGACCCAGTACTTC	TRBD2	TRBV9	TRBJ2-5	NA
CASSLWRNEKLFF	TGTGCCAGCAGTCTGTGGAGGAACGAAAAGCTGTTTTTT	NA	TRBV27	TRBJ1-4	NA
CASSLAGGNTGELFF	TGTGCCAGCAGCCTAGCGGGGGGGAACACCGGGGAGCTGTTTTTT	TRBD2	TRBV3-1/TRBV3-2	TRBJ2-2	NA
CATSREWGDSPLHF	TGTGCCACCAGCAGAGAGTGGGGGGATTCACCCCTCCACTTT	NA	TRBV15	TRBJ1-6	NA
CASSGEGDTQYF	TGTGCCAGCTCAGGTGAAGGAGATACGCAGTATTTT	NA	TRBV12-3/TRBV12-4	TRBJ2-3	NA
CASKVSGSGNTIYF	TGTGCCTCCAAGGTGTCGGGGTCTGGAAACACCATATATTTT	NA	TRBV2	TRBJ1-3	NA
CASSPPDRGPPLHF	TGTGCCAGCTCACCTCCCGACAGGGGACCACCCCTCCACTTT	TRBD1	TRBV18	TRBJ1-6	NA
CASSLVQGSNTEAFF	TGCGCCAGCAGCTTGGTACAGGGCTCGAACACTGAAGCTTTCTTT	NA	TRBV5-1	TRBJ1-1	once
CAIRPGQGIWETQYF	TGTGCCATCAGGCCGGGACAGGGAATCTGGGAGACCCAGTACTTC	TRBD1	TRBV10-3	TRBJ2-5	NA
CASSLALGQGAEQYF	TGTGCCAGCAGCCTTGCGTTGGGACAGGGTGCCGAGCAGTACTTC	TRBD1	TRBV7-9	TRBJ2-7	NA
CSVGARENTEAFF	TGCAGCGTTGGTGCCAGGGAGAACACTGAAGCTTTCTTT	NA	TRBV29-1	TRBJ1-1	few
CASSLGDNREAFF	TGCGCCAGCAGCTTAGGTGACAACCGTGAAGCTTTCTTT	NA	TRBV5-1	TRBJ1-1	NA
CASSSRAGTGGAGTEAFF	TGTGCCAGCAGCTCTAGGGCCGGGACAGGGGGCGCGGGCACTGAAGCTTTCTTT	TRBD1	TRBV7-8	TRBJ1-1	NA
CASSPAGGTGGYTF	TGTGCCAGCTCACCAGCAGGGGGAACGGGTGGCTACACCTTC	TRBD1	TRBV18	TRBJ1-2	NA
CASSLYYEQYF	TGCGCCAGCAGCCTCTACTACGAGCAGTACTTC	NA	TRBV5-1	TRBJ2-7	NA
CASSATGKGGYTF	TGTGCCAGTAGCGCGACAGGAAAAGGGGGCTACACCTTC	NA	TRBV19	TRBJ1-2	NA
CASSLWGATNEKLFF	TGTGCCAGCAGCTTATGGGGGGCAACTAATGAAAAACTGTTTTTT	NA	TRBV7-2	TRBJ1-4	few
CASSVPGQGFNYGYTF	TGTGCCAGCAGTGTACCGGGACAGGGATTTAACTATGGCTACACCTTC	TRBD1	TRBV28	TRBJ1-2	NA
CASSLGGVSRETQYF	TGCGCCAGCAGCTTGGGCGGGGTCTCAAGGGAGACCCAGTACTTC	NA	TRBV5-1	TRBJ2-5	NA
CASSQDLEGTGGLSGNTIYF	TGCGCCAGCAGCCAAGATTTAGAAGGGACAGGGGGCCTCTCTGGAAACACCATATATTTT	TRBD1	TRBV4-1	TRBJ1-3	NA
CASSLPSAGGMGEAFF	TGTGCCAGCAGCCTACCCTCGGCAGGGGGCATGGGTGAAGCTTTCTTT	TRBD1	TRBV7-9	TRBJ1-1	NA
CATGTSYEQYF	TGTGCCACCGGGACTTCCTACGAGCAGTACTTC	NA	TRBV15	TRBJ2-7	few
CASSSRDYGYTF	TGTGCCAGCAGTTCCAGGGACTATGGCTACACCTTC	NA	TRBV28	TRBJ1-2	NA
CASSDRGAGGYEQYF	TGTGCCAGCAGCGACCGGGGAGCGGGGGGCTACGAGCAGTACTTC	TRBD2	TRBV5-4	TRBJ2-7	NA
CASSYSGQGATGELFF	TGTGCCAGCAGTTACTCGGGACAGGGGGCTACCGGGGAGCTGTTTTTT	TRBD1	TRBV6-5	TRBJ2-2	few
CASSQDDAPRGAFF	TGTGCCAGCAGCCAAGATGATGCCCCCCGGGGAGCTTTCTTT	NA	TRBV3-1/TRBV3-2	TRBJ1-1	NA
CASSLVSNTEAFF	TGTGCCAGCAGCTTGGTGTCAAACACTGAAGCTTTCTTT	NA	TRBV5-4	TRBJ1-1	NA
CASSQDLQWGYTF	TGTGCCAGCAGCCAAGATCTCCAGTGGGGCTACACCTTC	NA	TRBV14	TRBJ1-2	once
CASSLVSQGSGEPQHF	TGTGCCAGCAGCTTAGTTTCGCAGGGGTCGGGCGAGCCCCAGCATTTT	NA	TRBV7-8	TRBJ1-5	NA